This passage covers 17 T cell receptor beta chains from one sample sequenced in a study of blood T cell repertoires in COVID-19. Sequencing used immunoSEQ multiplex PCR; TCRdb keeps in-frame clones, though not all of them. Of some 350,000 clones listed, roughly 89% are singletons. Material: peripheral blood. The receptors were gathered from a woman aged 18-30 years who had recovered from COVID-19.

The V and J genes are TRBV27 and TRBJ2-5, with 8 nucleotides matching TRBD2. The V gene's germline CDR1 is MNHEY and CDR2 SMNVEV (reference sequence). J lost 6 bases, V lost 4 bases, and 7 bases had no gene match. The CDR3 covers 14 residues. DNA for the CDR3: TGTGCCAGCAGTTCCGGGACTAGTGGACAGACCCAGTACTTC. Translation gives CASSSGTSGQTQYF.

This chain connects TRBV11-3 to TRBJ2-1; D is possibly TRBD2 (5 bases). Germline loops: CDR1 SGHNT, CDR2 YENEEA. CDR3 length equals 17 residues. The V end lost 1 base, the J end lost 4 bases, and 17 bases lay between the germline ends. DNA of the CDR3: TGTGCCAGCAGCTTAGGTTCCTCCAGCGGACCTTACAATGAGCAGTTCTTC. Residues: CASSLGSSSGPYNEQFF.

The chain joins TRBV12-3 or TRBV12-4 to TRBJ1-5; no clear D gene. Between the trimmed V and J ends, which lost 2 bases and 9 bases, there was a span of 8 bases. CDR3 length equals 12 residues. CDR3 protein: CASSLFAGPQHF. The CDR3 bases are TGTGCCAGCAGTTTATTCGCCGGGCCCCAGCATTTT.

This chain connects TRBV6-5 to TRBJ2-1; maybe TRBD2 (6 bases). There are 14 residues in the CDR3. Per the germline V gene, CDR1 is MNHEY and CDR2 is SVGAGI. Deletions cut 4 bases from V and 5 bases from J, with 12 bases between. The DNA of the CDR3 is TGTGCCAGCAGTTGGACTACTCCTCACAATGAGCAGTTCTTC. Its protein product is CASSWTTPHNEQFF.

This sequence joins TRBV7-2 and TRBJ2-3; maybe TRBD2 (5 bases). V dropped 3 bases and J dropped 5 bases, with 15 bases sitting between them. Per germline, CDR1 SGHTA and CDR2 FQGNSA. The CDR3 covers 15 residues. The CDR3 DNA follows: TGTGCCAGCAGCTTTGCGTCGCGGGCAGGAGATACGCAGTATTTT. Protein sequence: CASSFASRAGDTQYF.

The chain employs TRBV9 and TRBJ1-1; 8 bases are a match to TRBD1. Germline CDR1 and CDR2: SGDLS and YYNGEE. CDR3 length: 15 amino acids. J was trimmed by 2 bases and V by 4 bases; bases with no gene match: 7. In DNA, the CDR3 is TGTGCCAGCAGCACCAGGACAGGGAGAAACACTGAAGCTTTCTTT. Translation: CASSTRTGRNTEAFF.

The V gene is TRBV4-1, the J gene TRBJ1-2, with a tentative D call TRBD1 (6 bases). Looked up from germline, CDR1 is MGHRA and CDR2 is YSYEKL. V was trimmed by 0 bases and J by 3 bases, leaving 8 bases between them. The CDR3 has 14 amino acids. The DNA for the CDR3 is TGCGCCAGCAGCCAAGATCAGGGGTACTATGGCTACACCTTC. Encoded protein: CASSQDQGYYGYTF.

This sequence joins TRBV27 and TRBJ1-6; D may be TRBD1 (5 bases). The V gene's germline CDR1 is MNHEY and CDR2 SMNVEV (reference sequence). V lost 7 bases, J lost 6 bases, and 13 bases lay in between. CDR3 length: 14 residues. The CDR3 nucleotides read TGTGCCAGCACCCAAGCAGGGCTTAATTCACCCCTCCACTTT. It translates to CASTQAGLNSPLHF.

This clone was recorded once. The V gene is TRBV7-9, the J gene TRBJ2-1; 11 bases agree with TRBD2. V trimming: 5 bases; J trimming: 3 bases; junction bases outside the gene matches: 3. CDR3 length: 15 amino acids. Germline V lookup: CDR1 SEHNR, CDR2 FQNEAQ (reference sequence). CDR3 sequence reads: CASSVSGRVYNEQFF. DNA for the CDR3: TGTGCCAGCAGCGTTAGCGGGAGGGTCTACAATGAGCAGTTCTTC. The full variable domain, completed using reference TRBV7-9 and TRBJ2-1, is DTGVSQNPRHKITKRGQNVTFRCDPISEHNRLYWYRQTLGQGPEFLTYFQNEAQLEKSRLLSDRFSAERPKGSFSTLEIQRTEQGDSAMYLCASSVSGRVYNEQFFGPGTRLTVL.

The chain carries TRBV7-2 and TRBJ2-3; 7 bases agree with TRBD2. V was pared by 1 base and J by 5 bases, with 6 bases of the junction left unmatched. Germline V lookup: CDR1 SGHTA, CDR2 FQGNSA. The CDR3 runs 15 residues. This CDR3 reads CASSLVAGRGDTQYF. CDR3 coding DNA: TGTGCCAGCAGCTTAGTTGCGGGGAGGGGAGATACGCAGTATTTT.

The chain employs TRBV6-2 or TRBV6-3 and TRBJ2-1; 8 nucleotides line up with TRBD2. Germline CDR1 reads MNHEY; CDR2 reads SVGEGT. Unmatched junction bases numbered 12, after V lost 5 bases and J lost 9 bases. This CDR3 comprises 15 residues. In nucleotides, the CDR3 is TGTGCCAGCAGTCGCCCAGCGGGAGTTCGAACTGAGCAGTTCTTC. It translates to CASSRPAGVRTEQFF.

V usage is TRBV4-3 and J usage is TRBJ2-7; 11 positions match TRBD2. The CDR3 extends over 16 amino acids. V dropped 1 base and J dropped 5; count of bases not matched to a gene: 7. Germline V gene lookup returns CDR1 LGHNA and CDR2 YSLEER. CDR3 protein: CASSQGLAGTGDEQYV. The DNA of the CDR3 is TGCGCCAGCAGCCAAGGACTAGCGGGGACCGGGGACGAGCAGTACGTC.

The gene calls are TRBV4-1 and TRBJ2-1, with 9 bases lining up with TRBD1. The germline V gene has CDR1 MGHRA and CDR2 YSYEKL. V shed 3 bases, J shed 0 bases, and the junction held 6 bases outside the gene matches. The CDR3 is 17 residues long. CDR3 residues: CASSHVQGASSYNEQFF. The CDR3 bases are TGCGCCAGCAGCCACGTACAGGGGGCGAGCTCCTACAATGAGCAGTTCTTC.

This rearrangement joins TRBV27 to TRBJ2-2; maybe TRBD2 (6 bases). Per the germline V gene, CDR1 is MNHEY and CDR2 is SMNVEV (reference sequence). V was shortened by 1 base and J by 0 bases, with 12 bases between the two germline ends. The CDR3 sequence is 17 residues long. The CDR3 nucleotides are TGTGCCAGCAGTTTATACGAGGGAGGAGCGAACACCGGGGAGCTGTTTTTT. Its protein is CASSLYEGGANTGELFF.

The chain uses TRBV27 and TRBJ2-2, with 14 bases lining up with TRBD2. Germline values: CDR1 MNHEY, CDR2 SMNVEV (reference sequence). CDR3 length: 19 residues. V gave up 6 bases and J gave up 6 bases; unmatched junction bases: 15. CDR3 sequence (DNA): TGTGCCAGCAGAACTCCGGGACTAGCGGGAGAGGGGGCCGCCGGGGAGCTGTTTTTT. This gives the protein CASRTPGLAGEGAAGELFF.

The chain carries TRBV9 and TRBJ1-3; 7 nucleotides align to TRBD1. Germline V gives CDR1 SGDLS, CDR2 YYNGEE. The ends lost 2 bases at V and 10 bases at J; junction bases unmatched: 6. The CDR3 has 13 residues. The CDR3 sequence: CASSVGTVSTIYF. CDR3 nucleotide sequence: TGTGCCAGCAGCGTCGGGACAGTCTCTACCATATATTTT.

V gene TRBV20-1 combines with J gene TRBJ2-3; no firm D call. The CDR3 covers 11 residues. V was cut by 7 bases and J by 4 bases, with 9 bases left in between. The germline V gene has CDR1 DFQATT and CDR2 SNEGSKA (reference sequence). CDR3 DNA sequence: TGCAGTGTCACTCGGTCAGATACGCAGTATTTT. Translating it yields CSVTRSDTQYF.